The 22 T cell receptor beta chains below were found in one sample sequenced in a study of T cell repertoires in cytomegalovirus infection. Via MiXCR, TCRdb re-called the reads, giving one row per CDR3 protein. This sample carries 450,000 to 550,000 distinct CDR3 sequences, about 15% of them seen once, and the ten largest clones take 20% to 30%. Sequenced: CD8+ T cells from PBMCs. Receptor source: a human donor in good health (CMV status not recorded). Some clones in this sample may be carry-over from other donors' samples.

This clonotype was counted a few times. This chain connects TRBV12-3 or TRBV12-4 to TRBJ2-1; 12 bases match TRBD2. The V segment lost 3 bases and the J segment 7 bases; nucleotides outside the gene matches: 7. The CDR3 runs 16 residues. The CDR3 sequence: CASSFRLAGETNEQFF. The DNA for the CDR3 is TGTGCCAGCAGTTTCCGACTAGCGGGAGAGACGAATGAGCAGTTCTTC.

The rearrangement joins TRBV6-1 to TRBJ1-4, with D possibly being TRBD1 (5 bases). The CDR3 is 15 residues long. CDR1 is MNHNS and CDR2 is SASEGT in the germline V gene. V was shortened by 5 bases and J by 5 bases, with 15 bases between the two germline ends. CDR3 in amino acids: CASSPGTDINEKLFF. The CDR3 nucleotides read TGTGCCAGCAGTCCTGGGACCGATATAAATGAAAAACTGTTTTTT.

This clonotype was picked up a small number of times. The V gene is TRBV6-5, the J gene TRBJ1-2; D not certain. Germline CDR1 MNHEY, CDR2 SVGAGI. Trimming cost V 0 bases and J 5 bases, with 10 bases left between them. The CDR3 extends over 14 amino acids. The DNA of the CDR3 is TGTGCCAGCAGTTACTCAGAGGGCCAGTATGGCTACACCTTC. Protein sequence: CASSYSEGQYGYTF.

The chain uses TRBV18 and TRBJ1-2; 8 bases agree with TRBD1. V lost 3 bases to trimming and J lost 3 bases; unmatched junction nucleotides: 27. The CDR3 is 22 residues long. Per germline, CDR1 KGHSH and CDR2 LQKENI. CDR3 sequence: CASSPFTVTVPSPGQVDYGYTF. CDR3 in DNA: TGTGCCAGCTCACCGTTCACCGTCACGGTCCCGTCGCCGGGACAGGTCGACTATGGCTACACCTTC.

This clonotype showed up many times. The chain links TRBV12-3 or TRBV12-4 to TRBJ2-3; D not resolved. Trimming took off 4 bases at V and 2 bases at J, with 7 bases between the two ends. There are 13 residues in the CDR3. In DNA, the CDR3 is TGTGCCAGCAGTTCCCCCGACACAGATACGCAGTATTTT. Translating it yields CASSSPDTDTQYF.

The genes are TRBV6-2 or TRBV6-3 and TRBJ2-7; no clear D. V lost 6 bases to trimming and J lost 5 bases, with 8 bases between them. Germline values: CDR1 MNHEY, CDR2 SVGEGT. The CDR3 consists of 11 residues. The CDR3 region is CASRTGNEQYF. The CDR3 DNA reads TGTGCCAGCAGGACCGGAAACGAGCAGTACTTC.

This clonotype was recorded at least ten times. J is TRBJ2-7 and V is TRBV27; 8 nucleotides line up with TRBD2. This CDR3 has 19 amino acids. Germline V gene lookup returns CDR1 MNHEY and CDR2 SMNVEV (reference sequence). Trimming at V came to 0 bases and at J to 3 bases, leaving 16 bases not matched to a gene. The CDR3 nucleotides are TGTGCCAGCAGTTTATCGGTTACCCAAGTAGCGGGAACCAACTACGAGCAGTACTTC. This sequence encodes CASSLSVTQVAGTNYEQYF.

This clonotype showed up just once. This sequence joins TRBV20-1 and TRBJ2-3; maybe TRBD1 (6 bases). The germline CDR1 and CDR2 sequences are DFQATT and SNEGSKA (reference sequence). The CDR3 length is 14 residues. This CDR3 is CSLSTGSGTDTQYF. DNA of the CDR3: TGCAGCCTTTCCACAGGGTCTGGCACAGATACGCAGTATTTT.

This clonotype was recorded a few times. V is TRBV20-1 and J is TRBJ1-5; no definite D call. V shed 0 bases and J shed 0 bases, with 6 bases lying between them. The germline CDR1 and CDR2 sequences are DFQATT and SNEGSKA (reference sequence). This CDR3 spans 14 amino acids. CDR3 sequence (DNA): TGCAGTGCTAGAGATACCCGTAGCAATCAGCCCCAGCATTTT. It translates to CSARDTRSNQPQHF.

This clonotype was counted between two and nine times. V usage is TRBV3-1 and J usage is TRBJ2-5, with 13 nucleotides matching TRBD2. J was trimmed by 1 base and V by 4 bases; bases with no gene match: 6. CDR1 LGHDT and CDR2 YNNKEL come from the germline V gene (reference sequence). CDR3 length equals 17 residues. The CDR3, as DNA: TGTGCCAGCAGCCTGTGGACTAGCGGGAGCCTCCAAGAGACCCAGTACTTC. This codes for CASSLWTSGSLQETQYF.

This clonotype appeared once. This sequence joins TRBV5-1 and TRBJ1-1; tentative D call: TRBD1 (5 bases). CDR1 is SGHRS and CDR2 is YFSETQ in the germline V gene. The CDR3 is 14 amino acids. V dropped 5 bases and J dropped 3 bases, with 14 bases sitting between them. The CDR3 DNA reads as TGCGCCAGCAGTCGCGGGGGGGTATACACTGAAGCTTTCTTT. Translated, it gives CASSRGGVYTEAFF.

The chain employs TRBV20-1 and TRBJ2-4; no definite D call. Germline-derived CDR1 and CDR2 are DFQATT and SNEGSKA (reference sequence). The V gene lost 5 bases and the J gene lost 6 bases, with 23 bases spanning the gap. The CDR3 loop spans 16 amino acids. CDR3 region: CSASPKRLSPLNIQYF. The DNA of the CDR3 is TGCAGTGCTTCTCCGAAAAGGCTCAGCCCGCTAAACATTCAGTACTTC.

Regarding this clonotype: Given the absence of the conserved phenylalanine or tryptophan at the CDR3 end, a read error is likely. Because the CDR3's place on the DNA is in doubt, the DNA is left out and the CDR3 is given as listed by TCRdb. The chain joins TRBV7-8 to TRBJ2-7; the DNA was not compared with TRBD1, the D call given in the table. CDR1 and CDR2 (germline): SGHVS, FQNEAQ. The CDR3 has 14 residues if both end residues are counted. The CDR3 protein is CASSWDTPGVEQNY.

At least ten counts were recorded for this clonotype. The V and J genes are TRBV27 and TRBJ2-1; the D gene is possibly TRBD1 (5 bases). Trimming shortened V by 2 bases and J by 7 bases, and 18 bases separated the two germline ends. Germline loops: CDR1 MNHEY, CDR2 SMNVEV (reference sequence). CDR3 length equals 16 residues. The CDR3 loop reads CASSLIEQAAQNEQFF. CDR3 nucleotides: TGTGCCAGCAGTTTAATCGAACAGGCGGCACAGAATGAGCAGTTCTTC.

This clonotype was seen just once. The genes are TRBV28 and TRBJ1-5, with TRBD1 matching over 7 bases. Germline CDR1 MDHEN, CDR2 SYDVKM. Trimming removed 6 bases from V and 0 bases from J; junction bases left unmatched: 5. The CDR3 runs to 15 residues. CDR3 sequence reads: CASRGGTVSNQPQHF. The CDR3 DNA is TGTGCCAGCAGGGGCGGGACAGTTAGCAATCAGCCCCAGCATTTT.

This clonotype was observed a few times. The chain has TRBV7-3 and TRBJ2-7; D not resolved. V lost 2 bases and J 1 base, leaving 9 bases between the germline ends. There are 14 residues in the CDR3. The germline V gene encodes CDR1 SGHTA and CDR2 FQGTGA. The CDR3 loop reads CASSLSVGSYEQYF. The CDR3 DNA sequence: TGTGCCAGCAGCTTATCAGTGGGGTCCTACGAGCAGTACTTC.

The chain combines TRBV7-9 with TRBJ1-4, with 7 bases aligning to TRBD1. Germline lookup yields CDR1 SEHNR and CDR2 FQNEAQ (reference sequence). J lost 6 bases, V lost 3 bases, and 1 base had no gene match. The CDR3 is 13 amino acids. CDR3 DNA sequence: TGTGCCAGCAGCTTGCAGGGGGATGAAAAACTGTTTTTT. Its translation is CASSLQGDEKLFF.

This clonotype was counted ten times or more. The V and J genes are TRBV20-1 and TRBJ1-4, with D unclear. Between the trimmed V and J ends, which lost 1 base and 5 bases, there was a span of 8 bases. Germline CDR1 reads DFQATT; CDR2 reads SNEGSKA (reference sequence). This CDR3 has 13 amino acids. This chain's CDR3 is CSARGTENEKLFF. The DNA for the CDR3 is TGCAGTGCTAGAGGCACGGAGAATGAAAAACTGTTTTTT.

The chain carries TRBV9 and TRBJ2-1, with D possibly called TRBD1 or TRBD2 (6 bases each). In germline, CDR1 is SGDLS, CDR2 YYNGEE. The CDR3 sequence is 15 residues long. The germline V and J ends were trimmed by 0 bases and 4 bases, with 11 bases remaining between them. The CDR3 nucleotides are TGTGCCAGCAGCGTAGGGGGGGCTGGGTACAATGAGCAGTTCTTC. Its protein product is CASSVGGAGYNEQFF.

This clonotype was counted at least ten times. J is TRBJ2-3 and V is TRBV28; 10 positions agree with TRBD2. Germline CDR1 and CDR2: MDHEN and SYDVKM. This CDR3 spans 17 amino acids. The V gene end was trimmed by 5 bases and the J gene end by 4 bases; junction bases not matched to a gene: 12. CDR3 in amino acids: CASSLPTQRGGADTQYF. CDR3 sequence (DNA): TGTGCCAGCAGTCTCCCCACCCAGCGGGGGGGGGCAGATACGCAGTATTTT.

This clonotype was picked up many times. An end of the junction does not agree with germline; a read error may underlie this. The rearrangement uses TRBV7-7 and TRBJ2-5, with 8 bases fitting TRBD2. The CDR3 is made up of 14 amino acids. Looked up from germline, CDR1 is SSHAT and CDR2 is FNYEAQ (reference sequence). CDR3 amino acids: CASSLSGSPETQYF. The CDR3 nucleotides read TGTGCTAGCAGCTTAAGCGGGAGCCCAGAGACCCAGTACTTC.

This clonotype has ten or more counts. The chain carries TRBV7-3 and TRBJ2-1, with D maybe TRBD2 (6 bases). The CDR3 loop spans 13 amino acids. Trimming removed 6 bases from V and 6 bases from J, with 12 bases in between. Germline-derived CDR1 and CDR2 are SGHTA and FQGTGA. This CDR3 reads CASRGTSLNEQFF. CDR3 DNA sequence: TGTGCCAGCAGGGGGACTTCCCTCAATGAGCAGTTCTTC.